The next 9 T cell receptor beta chains were all read from a single sample in a study of naive and memory T cell subsets. Two oligonucleotides, mixed equimolar, formed the beta constant-region primer covering TRBC1 and TRBC2. TCRdb processed the UMI-ligation and nested PCR reads anew with MiXCR; each CDR3 protein has one entry. The data show 23,000 or so distinct CDR3 sequences, about 11% seen once. Sequenced: central memory CD8+ T cells from blood. The source is a human donor in good health.

In its sample, this clonotype was seen a few times. The V gene is TRBV5-4, the J gene TRBJ2-7, with 9 bases lining up with TRBD2. V shed 1 base, J shed 0 bases, and the junction held 8 bases outside the gene matches. The CDR3 length is 17 residues. Per the germline V gene, CDR1 is SGHNT and CDR2 is YYREEE (reference sequence). CDR3 bases: TGTGCCAGCAGCTTGCCCCAGACGACTAGCGGCTCCTACGAGCAGTACTTC. Its translation: CASSLPQTTSGSYEQYF. Looking up the rest from reference TRBV5-4 and TRBJ2-7 gives the full variable domain: ETGVTQSPTHLIKTRGQQVTLRCSSQSGHNTVSWYQQALGQGPQFIFQYYREEENGRGNFPPRFSGLQFPNYSSELNVNALELDDSALYLCASSLPQTTSGSYEQYFGPGTRLTVT.

This clonotype is judged medium-sized (0.01 to 0.1%). The V call is TRBV10-3, the J call TRBJ1-2; 7 positions match TRBD1. The V gene end was trimmed by 7 bases and the J gene end by 6 bases; junction bases not matched to a gene: 11. Looked up from germline, CDR1 is ENHRY and CDR2 is SYGVKD. The CDR3 contains 14 residues. CDR3 DNA: TGTGCCATCACCGATCTCGACAGGGAACATGGCTACACCTTC. Amino acids: CAITDLDREHGYTF.

This clonotype was counted between two and nine times. This chain joins TRBV19 and TRBJ2-7; 9 bases agree with TRBD1. V was pared by 8 bases and J by 6 bases, with 8 bases of the junction left unmatched. The germline gives CDR1 LNHDA, CDR2 SQIVND (reference sequence). The length of the CDR3 is 13 residues. In DNA, the CDR3 is TGTGCCAGTTCCGGGACAGGGTCGTTCGAGCAGTACTTC. As protein: CASSGTGSFEQYF.

The chain uses TRBV14 and TRBJ2-7; 7 positions agree with TRBD2. Germline CDR1 and CDR2: SGHDN and FVKESK. The J segment lost 0 bases and the V segment lost 8 bases, leaving 10 bases of the junction unmatched. The CDR3 contains 15 residues. CDR3 nucleotide sequence: TGTGCCAGCCCGGAATCAGGCGGGAGCTCCTACGAGCAGTACTTC. Its translation is CASPESGGSSYEQYF.

The V and J genes are TRBV11-2 and TRBJ2-4, with D maybe TRBD2 (6 bases). The CDR3 sequence is 13 residues long. V gave up 1 base and J gave up 8 bases, with 9 bases separating them. Per germline, CDR1 SGHAT and CDR2 FQNNGV. The CDR3 region has the DNA TGTGCCAGCAGCTTAGTGGGGGGTTACATTCAGTACTTC. Amino acid sequence: CASSLVGGYIQYF.

V is TRBV27 and J is TRBJ2-7, with a tentative D call TRBD2 (6 bases). The CDR3 length is 13 residues. Germline CDR1 and CDR2: MNHEY and SMNVEV (reference sequence). Trimming took off 3 bases at V and 6 bases at J, with 12 bases between the two ends. CDR3 region: CASSFMTGGEQYF. DNA of the CDR3: TGTGCCAGCAGTTTTATGACCGGGGGCGAGCAGTACTTC.

This chain uses TRBV13 with TRBJ1-2; TRBD1 might be the D (5 bases). The CDR3 consists of 14 residues. Trimming pared 6 bases from V and 8 bases from J, leaving 19 bases between. Germline V gene sequence: CDR1 PRHDT, CDR2 FYEKMQ (reference sequence). CDR3 residues: CASSSARQLGGYTF. The CDR3 DNA reads as TGTGCCAGCAGTTCAGCCCGACAGCTTGGAGGCTACACCTTC.

This clonotype has a count of ten or more. The chain has TRBV20-1 and TRBJ1-2; perhaps TRBD1 as D (6 bases). Per the germline V gene, CDR1 is DFQATT and CDR2 is SNEGSKA (reference sequence). V was clipped by 0 bases and J by 4 bases, with 12 bases between them. This CDR3 spans 14 amino acids. The CDR3 bases are TGCAGTGCTAGAGACAACAGGGTTACCTATGGCTACACCTTC. This encodes CSARDNRVTYGYTF.

The CDR3 spells CASTSDREKLFF. In nucleotides, the CDR3 is TGTGCCAGCACCTCCGACCGCGAAAAACTGTTTTTT. This chain links TRBV6-2 or TRBV6-3 with TRBJ1-4, with D hard to call. Per the germline V gene, CDR1 is MNHEY and CDR2 is SVGEGT. V dropped 7 bases and J dropped 8 bases, with 11 bases sitting between them. This CDR3 is built from 12 residues.